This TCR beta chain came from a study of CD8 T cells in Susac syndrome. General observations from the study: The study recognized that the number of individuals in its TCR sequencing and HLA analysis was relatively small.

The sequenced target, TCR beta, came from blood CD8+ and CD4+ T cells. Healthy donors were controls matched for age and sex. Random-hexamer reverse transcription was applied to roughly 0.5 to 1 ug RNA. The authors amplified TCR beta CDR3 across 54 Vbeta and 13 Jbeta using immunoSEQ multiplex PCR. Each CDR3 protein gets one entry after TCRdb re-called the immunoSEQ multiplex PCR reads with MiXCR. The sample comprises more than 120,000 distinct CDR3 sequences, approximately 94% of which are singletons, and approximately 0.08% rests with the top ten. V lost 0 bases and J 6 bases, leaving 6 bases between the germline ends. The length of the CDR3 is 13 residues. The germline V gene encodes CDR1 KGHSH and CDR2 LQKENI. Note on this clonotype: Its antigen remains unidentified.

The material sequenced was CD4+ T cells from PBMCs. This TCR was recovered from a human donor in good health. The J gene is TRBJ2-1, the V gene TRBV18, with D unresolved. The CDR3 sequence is CASSPPAANEQFF. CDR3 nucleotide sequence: TGTGCCAGCTCACCACCGGCTGCCAATGAGCAGTTCTTC.